The 20 T cell receptor beta chains presented below share a single source sample, sequenced in a study of radiotherapy plus CTLA-4 blockade in lung cancer. Assay used: immunoSEQ multiplex PCR; TCRdb lists only in-frame clones, some missing. There are roughly 51,000 clones in the sample; 65% to 90% occur only once, and 17% lies in the top ten. Sample: peripheral blood, taken from a patient treated with radiotherapy plus ipilimumab. The receptors here all came from a human donor with non-small cell lung cancer that progressed on radiotherapy plus ipilimumab. Some clones in this sample may be carry-over from other donors' samples.

The V and J genes are TRBV7-2 and TRBJ2-3; weak D call: TRBD1 (5 bases). CDR3 size: 11 residues. V was trimmed by 1 base and J by 12 bases, leaving 8 bases between them. The V gene's germline CDR1 is SGHTA and CDR2 FQGNSA. The CDR3 DNA reads TGTGCCAGCAGCTTAGAGGGGCCCCAGTATTTT. Translated, it gives CASSLEGPQYF.

The genes are TRBV19 and TRBJ2-1; TRBD2 agrees at 10 bases. CDR3 length: 16 residues. CDR1 and CDR2 (germline): LNHDA, SQIVND (reference sequence). Germline trimming cut 3 bases from V and 7 bases from J; bases unmatched to any gene: 9. The CDR3 sequence is CASSILRAGGLNEQFF. Here the CDR3 DNA reads TGTGCCAGTAGTATCCTAAGAGCGGGAGGGTTAAATGAGCAGTTCTTC. Full variable domain (remainder filled in from reference TRBV19 and TRBJ2-1): DGGITQSPKYLFRKEGQNVTLSCEQNLNHDAMYWYRQDPGQGLRLIYYSQIVNDFQKGDIAEGYSVSREKKESFPLTVTSAQKNPTAFYLCASSILRAGGLNEQFFGPGTRLTVL.

V and J are TRBV6-6 and TRBJ1-6; TRBD1 might be the D (6 bases). The CDR3 runs 15 residues. Germline CDR1 and CDR2: MNHNY and SVGAGI (reference sequence). The V end was cut by 6 bases, the J end by 0 bases, with 9 bases between. CDR3 sequence reads: CASSRQASYNSPLHF. CDR3 coding DNA: TGTGCCAGCAGCCGACAGGCCTCCTATAATTCACCCCTCCACTTT.

The chain links TRBV28 to TRBJ2-3; tentative D call: TRBD2 (5 bases). Trimming took 5 bases from V and 6 from J, leaving 18 bases between them. CDR1 is MDHEN and CDR2 is SYDVKM in the germline V gene. This CDR3 is 15 amino acids long. CDR3 sequence: CASSTRGRSWDTQYF. The CDR3 nucleotides read TGTGCCAGCAGTACACGCGGGCGTTCATGGGATACGCAGTATTTT.

This clone was observed a single time. The V gene is TRBV6-1, the J gene TRBJ1-5, with D perhaps TRBD1 (5 bases). Germline V CDR1 and CDR2: MNHNS, SASEGT. Trimming removed 3 bases from V and 5 bases from J, with 17 bases in between. The CDR3 sequence is 16 residues long. The CDR3 sequence: CASSEMGGRGDQPQHF. CDR3 DNA: TGTGCCAGCAGTGAGATGGGGGGACGGGGTGATCAGCCCCAGCATTTT.

The J gene is TRBJ2-3, the V gene TRBV9, with 11 positions matching TRBD2. The germline CDR1 and CDR2 sequences are SGDLS and YYNGEE. The CDR3 runs 16 residues. Trimming took 3 bases from V and 6 from J; bases not matched to a gene: 9. The CDR3 here is CASSAPSGRTSDTQYF. As DNA, the CDR3 is TGTGCCAGCAGCGCGCCTAGCGGGAGGACGAGTGATACGCAGTATTTT.

The chain uses TRBV11-3 and TRBJ2-2; 10 bases are a match to TRBD1. V shed 5 bases, J shed 5 bases, and the junction held 5 bases outside the gene matches. This CDR3 has 15 residues. Per germline, CDR1 SGHNT and CDR2 YENEEA. CDR3: CASSRDRGGTGELFF. In DNA form, the CDR3 reads TGTGCCAGCAGCCGGGACAGGGGAGGGACCGGGGAGCTGTTTTTT.

The chain is built from TRBV5-1 and TRBJ2-2; D unresolved. Germline CDR1 and CDR2: SGHRS and YFSETQ. The CDR3 consists of 13 residues. Trimming took 6 bases from V and 6 from J, leaving 12 bases between them. Here the CDR3 reads CASKAGFPGELFF. CDR3 nucleotide sequence: TGCGCCAGCAAGGCAGGCTTCCCCGGGGAGCTGTTTTTT.

The V call is TRBV9, the J call TRBJ1-2; 7 nucleotides match TRBD1. CDR3 length equals 15 residues. Germline V gene sequence: CDR1 SGDLS, CDR2 YYNGEE. The junction had 9 bases not matched to a gene; V was cut back by 7 bases and J by 0 bases. The CDR3 reads CASGPQGDPNYGYTF. The CDR3 coding sequence is TGTGCCAGCGGGCCCCAGGGGGACCCTAACTATGGCTACACCTTC.

The rearrangement uses TRBV9 and TRBJ2-2; TRBD2 matches 16 bases. The CDR3 is made up of 23 amino acids. CDR1 and CDR2 (germline): SGDLS, YYNGEE. V lost 0 bases and J lost 4; bases outside the gene matches: 18. The DNA for the CDR3 is TGTGCCAGCAGCGTAGGTCAAACACCCGGGACTAGCGGGAGGGGGATGACCACCGGGGAGCTGTTTTTT. It codes for CASSVGQTPGTSGRGMTTGELFF.

This clone was detected a few times. The genes are TRBV6-4 and TRBJ2-7; 8 bases fit TRBD2. The CDR3 is made up of 14 amino acids. Germline V gives CDR1 MRHNA, CDR2 SNTAGT. The V segment lost 8 bases and the J segment 4 bases; nucleotides outside the gene matches: 10. CDR3 in amino acids: CASPKREPFYEQYF. In DNA form, the CDR3 reads TGTGCCAGCCCAAAGCGGGAGCCCTTTTACGAGCAGTACTTC.

This clone was recorded once. V gene TRBV29-1 combines with J gene TRBJ1-2, with D unclear. The CDR3 covers 13 residues. V lost 7 bases and J 4 bases, leaving 16 bases between the germline ends. Germline-derived CDR1 and CDR2 are SQVTM and ANQGSEA. CDR3 DNA sequence: TGCAGCGCCGCCTCCATACAGAGCTATGGCTACACCTTC. Encoded protein: CSAASIQSYGYTF.

The rearrangement uses TRBV25-1 and TRBJ1-1; D perhaps matches TRBD1 (6 bases). The CDR3 has 12 residues. Germline values: CDR1 MGHDK, CDR2 SYGVNS. Trimming left V 8 bases short and J 6 bases short, with 13 bases between. CDR3 loop: CASGTGFAEAFF. CDR3 DNA sequence: TGTGCCAGCGGAACAGGGTTCGCTGAAGCTTTCTTT.

The chain links TRBV29-1 to TRBJ1-5; 9 nucleotides match TRBD1. CDR3 length: 13 amino acids. In germline, CDR1 is SQVTM, CDR2 ANQGSEA. V lost 3 bases, J lost 6 bases, and 3 bases stayed unmatched. The CDR3 DNA is TGCAGCGTTGAGGGACAGGGAGGTCAGCCCCAGCATTTT. Its protein product is CSVEGQGGQPQHF.

The V gene is TRBV4-3, the J gene TRBJ2-1; 9 nucleotides align to TRBD1. CDR1 is LGHNA, CDR2 YSLEER, per germline. The CDR3 length is 15 residues. The ends lost 5 bases at V and 3 bases at J; junction bases unmatched: 5. The CDR3 spells CASSSQGASYNEQFF. CDR3 sequence (DNA): TGCGCCAGCAGCTCACAGGGGGCCAGCTACAATGAGCAGTTCTTC.

The V call is TRBV6-4, the J call TRBJ2-1, with D possibly matching TRBD2 (6 bases). Trimming shortened V by 0 bases and J by 7 bases, and 13 bases separated the two germline ends. The germline gives CDR1 MRHNA, CDR2 SNTAGT. The CDR3 length is 15 residues. CDR3 DNA: TGTGCCAGCAGTGACTCTCAGGCGGGGATTAATGAGCAGTTCTTC. This translates into CASSDSQAGINEQFF.

This rearrangement joins TRBV5-1 to TRBJ2-1, with a tentative D call TRBD1 (6 bases). The CDR3 is 16 residues long. Germline V CDR1 and CDR2: SGHRS, YFSETQ. V was pared by 2 bases and J by 3 bases, with 15 bases between. The CDR3 reads CASSFLKADSYNEQFF. In DNA, the CDR3 is TGCGCCAGCAGCTTCTTAAAAGCGGACAGCTACAATGAGCAGTTCTTC.

V is TRBV11-2 and J is TRBJ2-7; perhaps TRBD2 as D (5 bases). Germline CDR1 and CDR2: SGHAT and FQNNGV. V lost 5 bases and J 5 bases, leaving 22 bases between the germline ends. The CDR3 consists of 16 residues. CDR3 sequence: CASSPLALNPSNEQYF. CDR3 sequence (DNA): TGTGCCAGCAGCCCCCTAGCTCTCAACCCTAGTAACGAGCAGTACTTC. Filled out from reference TRBV11-2 and TRBJ2-7, the complete variable domain reads EAGVAQSPRYKIIEKRQSVAFWCNPISGHATLYWYQQILGQGPKLLIQFQNNGVVDDSQLPKDRFSAERLKGVDSTLKIQPAKLEDSAVYLCASSPLALNPSNEQYFGPGTRLTVT.

The rearrangement links TRBV9 to TRBJ2-3; TRBD2 matches 10 bases. The CDR3 has 17 amino acids. CDR1 is SGDLS and CDR2 is YYNGEE in the germline V gene. The trim removed 0 bases at V and 1 base at J, leaving 5 bases unmatched. This chain's CDR3 is CASSVGLLAGGTDTQYF. The CDR3, as DNA: TGTGCCAGCAGCGTAGGTCTTCTAGCGGGGGGCACAGATACGCAGTATTTT.

The chain employs TRBV19 and TRBJ1-1; tentative D call: TRBD1 (6 bases). Trimming took off 7 bases at V and 0 bases at J, with 12 bases between the two ends. The germline V gene encodes CDR1 LNHDA and CDR2 SQIVND (reference sequence). The CDR3 loop spans 14 amino acids. The CDR3 is CASTWDTVNTEAFF. As DNA, the CDR3 is TGTGCCAGTACCTGGGACACGGTGAACACTGAAGCTTTCTTT.